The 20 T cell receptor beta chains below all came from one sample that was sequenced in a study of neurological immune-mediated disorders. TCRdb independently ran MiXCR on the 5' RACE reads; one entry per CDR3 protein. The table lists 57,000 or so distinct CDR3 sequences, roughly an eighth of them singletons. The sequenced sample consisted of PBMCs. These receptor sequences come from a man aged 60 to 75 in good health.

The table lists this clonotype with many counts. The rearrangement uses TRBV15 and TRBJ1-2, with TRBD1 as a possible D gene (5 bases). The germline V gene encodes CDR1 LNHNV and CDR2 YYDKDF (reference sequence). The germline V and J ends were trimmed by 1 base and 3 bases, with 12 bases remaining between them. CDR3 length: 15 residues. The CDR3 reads CATSRVGRPDYGYTF. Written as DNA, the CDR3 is TGTGCCACCAGCAGAGTGGGACGGCCGGACTATGGCTACACCTTC.

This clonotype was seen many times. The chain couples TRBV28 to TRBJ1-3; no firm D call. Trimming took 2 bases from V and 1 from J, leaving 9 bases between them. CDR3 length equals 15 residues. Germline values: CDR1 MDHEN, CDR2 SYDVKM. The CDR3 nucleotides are TGTGCCAGCAGTTTACGGGCGCCTTCTGGAAACACCATATATTTT. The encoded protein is CASSLRAPSGNTIYF. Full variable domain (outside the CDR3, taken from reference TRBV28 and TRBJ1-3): DVKVTQSSRYLVKRTGEKVFLECVQDMDHENMFWYRQDPGLGLRLIYFSYDVKMKEKGDIPEGYSVSREKKERFSLILESASTNQTSMYLCASSLRAPSGNTIYFGEGSWLTVV.

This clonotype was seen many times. The CDR3 is CASSLKGADNSPLHF. The CDR3 nucleotides are TGTGCCAGCAGCTTAAAGGGGGCGGATAATTCACCCCTCCACTTT. The V and J genes are TRBV7-2 and TRBJ1-6; 7 nucleotides agree with TRBD1. Germline CDR1 reads SGHTA; CDR2 reads FQGNSA. Trimming at V came to 2 bases and at J to 5 bases, leaving 3 bases not matched to a gene. The CDR3 is 15 residues long.

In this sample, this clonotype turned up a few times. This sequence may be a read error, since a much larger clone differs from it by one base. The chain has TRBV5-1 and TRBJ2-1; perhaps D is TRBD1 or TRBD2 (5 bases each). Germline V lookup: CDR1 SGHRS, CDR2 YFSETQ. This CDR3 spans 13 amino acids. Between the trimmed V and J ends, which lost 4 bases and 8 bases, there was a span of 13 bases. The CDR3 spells CASSAQGRDEQFF. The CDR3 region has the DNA TGCGCCAGCAGCGCTCAGGGACGGGATGAGCAGTTCTTC.

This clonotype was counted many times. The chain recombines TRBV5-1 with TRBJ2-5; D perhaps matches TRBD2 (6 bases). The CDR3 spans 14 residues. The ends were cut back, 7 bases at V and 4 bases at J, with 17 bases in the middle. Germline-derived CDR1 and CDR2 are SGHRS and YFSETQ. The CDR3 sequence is CASGTPAGPETQYF. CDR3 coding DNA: TGCGCCAGCGGAACCCCTGCGGGGCCAGAGACCCAGTACTTC.

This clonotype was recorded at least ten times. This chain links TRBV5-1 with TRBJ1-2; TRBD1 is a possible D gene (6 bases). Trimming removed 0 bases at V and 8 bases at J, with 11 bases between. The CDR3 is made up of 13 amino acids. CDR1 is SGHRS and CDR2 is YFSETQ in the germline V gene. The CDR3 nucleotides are TGCGCCAGCAGCTTGGGACAGGTGGACGGCTACACCTTC. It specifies CASSLGQVDGYTF.

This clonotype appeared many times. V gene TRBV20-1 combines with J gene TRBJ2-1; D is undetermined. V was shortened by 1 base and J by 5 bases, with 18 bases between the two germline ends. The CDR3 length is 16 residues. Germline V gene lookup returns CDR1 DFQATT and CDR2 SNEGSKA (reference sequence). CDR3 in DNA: TGCAGTGCTAGAGGTGCGAGCACCGGCCTCGACAATGAGCAGTTCTTC. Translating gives CSARGASTGLDNEQFF.

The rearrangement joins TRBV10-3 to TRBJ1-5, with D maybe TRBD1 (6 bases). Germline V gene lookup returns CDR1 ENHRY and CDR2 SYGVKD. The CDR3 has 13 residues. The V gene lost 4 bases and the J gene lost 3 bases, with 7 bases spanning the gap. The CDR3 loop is CAISGGLNQPQHF. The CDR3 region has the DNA TGTGCCATCAGTGGGGGGCTCAATCAGCCCCAGCATTTT.

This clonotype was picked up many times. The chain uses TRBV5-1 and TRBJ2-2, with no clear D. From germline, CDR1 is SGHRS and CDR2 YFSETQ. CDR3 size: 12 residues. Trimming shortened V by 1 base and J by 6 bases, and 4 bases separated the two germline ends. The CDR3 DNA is TGCGCCAGCAGCTTGATCGCCGGGGAGCTGTTTTTT. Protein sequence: CASSLIAGELFF.

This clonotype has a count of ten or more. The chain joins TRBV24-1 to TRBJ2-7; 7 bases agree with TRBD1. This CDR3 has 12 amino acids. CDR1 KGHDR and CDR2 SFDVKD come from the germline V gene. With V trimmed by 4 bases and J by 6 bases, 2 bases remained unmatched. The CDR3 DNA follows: TGTGCCACCAGTGACCCAGGGGGCGAGCAGTACTTC. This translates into CATSDPGGEQYF.

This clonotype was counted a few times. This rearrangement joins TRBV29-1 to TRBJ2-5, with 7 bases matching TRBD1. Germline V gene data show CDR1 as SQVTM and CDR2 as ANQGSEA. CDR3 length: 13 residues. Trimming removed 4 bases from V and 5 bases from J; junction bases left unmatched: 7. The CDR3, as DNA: TGCAGCGTTGGGGGAGACAGGGCGGAGACCCAGTACTTC. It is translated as CSVGGDRAETQYF.

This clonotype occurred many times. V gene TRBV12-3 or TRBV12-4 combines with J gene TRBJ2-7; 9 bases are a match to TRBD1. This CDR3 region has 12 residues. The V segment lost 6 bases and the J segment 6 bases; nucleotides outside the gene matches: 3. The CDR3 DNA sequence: TGTGCCAGCAGCCCGGACAGGGGCGAGCAGTACTTC. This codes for CASSPDRGEQYF.

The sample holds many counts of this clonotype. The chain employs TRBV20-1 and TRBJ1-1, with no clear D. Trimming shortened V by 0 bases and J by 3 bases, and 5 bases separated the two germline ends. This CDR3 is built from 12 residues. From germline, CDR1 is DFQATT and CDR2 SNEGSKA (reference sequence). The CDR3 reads CSAREEHTEAFF. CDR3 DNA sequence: TGCAGTGCTAGAGAGGAACACACTGAAGCTTTCTTT.

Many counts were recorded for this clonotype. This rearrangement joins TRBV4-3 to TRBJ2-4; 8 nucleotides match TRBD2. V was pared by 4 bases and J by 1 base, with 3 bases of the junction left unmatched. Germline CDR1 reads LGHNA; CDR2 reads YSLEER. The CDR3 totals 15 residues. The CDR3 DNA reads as TGCGCCAGCAGCCCCGGGGGGGCCGCCAAAAACATTCAGTACTTC. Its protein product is CASSPGGAAKNIQYF.

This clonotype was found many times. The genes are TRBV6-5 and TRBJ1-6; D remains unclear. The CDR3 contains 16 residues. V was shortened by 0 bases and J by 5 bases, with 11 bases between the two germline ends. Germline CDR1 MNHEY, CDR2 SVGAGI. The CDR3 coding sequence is TGTGCCAGCAGTTACTCAGGGAAGGTCCATAATTCACCCCTCCACTTT. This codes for CASSYSGKVHNSPLHF.

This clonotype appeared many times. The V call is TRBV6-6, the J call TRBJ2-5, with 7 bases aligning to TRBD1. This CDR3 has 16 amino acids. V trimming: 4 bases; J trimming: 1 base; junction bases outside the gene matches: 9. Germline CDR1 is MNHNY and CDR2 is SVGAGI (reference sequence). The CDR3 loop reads CASSSNYGQVQETQYF. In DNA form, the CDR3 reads TGTGCCAGCAGTTCCAATTACGGACAGGTCCAAGAGACCCAGTACTTC.

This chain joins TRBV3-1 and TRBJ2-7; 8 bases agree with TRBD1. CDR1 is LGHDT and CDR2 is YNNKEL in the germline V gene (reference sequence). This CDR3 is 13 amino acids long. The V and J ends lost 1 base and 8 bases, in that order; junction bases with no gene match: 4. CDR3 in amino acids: CASSQGPGGKQYF. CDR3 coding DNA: TGTGCCAGCAGCCAAGGACCAGGGGGCAAGCAGTACTTC.

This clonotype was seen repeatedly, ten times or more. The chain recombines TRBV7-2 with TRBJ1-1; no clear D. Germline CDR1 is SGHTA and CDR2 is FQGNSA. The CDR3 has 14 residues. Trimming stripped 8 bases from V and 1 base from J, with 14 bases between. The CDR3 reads CASRREWRNTEAFF. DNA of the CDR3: TGTGCCAGCCGCCGCGAGTGGCGGAACACTGAAGCTTTCTTT.

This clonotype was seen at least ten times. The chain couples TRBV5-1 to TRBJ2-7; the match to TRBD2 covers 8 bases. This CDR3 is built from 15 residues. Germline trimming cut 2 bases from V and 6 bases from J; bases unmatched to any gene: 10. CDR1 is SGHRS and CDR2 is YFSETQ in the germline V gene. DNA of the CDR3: TGCGCCAGCAGCTTAGCGGGGGCCGAAGGGGCCGAGCAGTACTTC. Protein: CASSLAGAEGAEQYF.

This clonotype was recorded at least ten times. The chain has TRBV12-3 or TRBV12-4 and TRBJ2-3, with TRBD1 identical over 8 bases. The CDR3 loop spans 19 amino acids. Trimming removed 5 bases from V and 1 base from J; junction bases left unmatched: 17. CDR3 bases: TGTGCCAGCAGTCTTGTCCCTTACGACAGGGGCCGCCGCACAGATACGCAGTATTTT. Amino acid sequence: CASSLVPYDRGRRTDTQYF.